This T cell receptor (beta chain) was profiled in a study of blood T cell repertoires in COVID-19. Study in general: There were acute and convalescent COVID-19 samples, and they came from the United States, Italy and Spain. In each case, the material was cDNA or gDNA derived from T cells, B-cell-depleted T cells, or PBMCs.

Trimming pared 0 bases from V and 3 bases from J, leaving 10 bases between. Germline loops: CDR1 SGHRS, CDR2 YFSETQ. The CDR3 sequence is 15 residues long. As originally analysed: Nucleated cell counts were estimated from reference gene primer amplification. Produced via immunoSEQ multiplex PCR; TCRdb's table is partial and in-frame only. V and J calls and clone size are as listed in that table; D and trimming were resolved from the DNA. The table includes 100,000 to 150,000 clones, around 88% detected once. The chain recombines TRBV5-1 with TRBJ2-1, with D tentatively TRBD1 (6 bases). The receptor comes from a man aged 50-60 years with acute or convalescent COVID-19. The sample taken for sequencing was peripheral blood. The CDR3 here is CASSLARGRYNEQFF. As DNA, the CDR3 is TGCGCCAGCAGCTTGGCCAGGGGCCGCTACAATGAGCAGTTCTTC.